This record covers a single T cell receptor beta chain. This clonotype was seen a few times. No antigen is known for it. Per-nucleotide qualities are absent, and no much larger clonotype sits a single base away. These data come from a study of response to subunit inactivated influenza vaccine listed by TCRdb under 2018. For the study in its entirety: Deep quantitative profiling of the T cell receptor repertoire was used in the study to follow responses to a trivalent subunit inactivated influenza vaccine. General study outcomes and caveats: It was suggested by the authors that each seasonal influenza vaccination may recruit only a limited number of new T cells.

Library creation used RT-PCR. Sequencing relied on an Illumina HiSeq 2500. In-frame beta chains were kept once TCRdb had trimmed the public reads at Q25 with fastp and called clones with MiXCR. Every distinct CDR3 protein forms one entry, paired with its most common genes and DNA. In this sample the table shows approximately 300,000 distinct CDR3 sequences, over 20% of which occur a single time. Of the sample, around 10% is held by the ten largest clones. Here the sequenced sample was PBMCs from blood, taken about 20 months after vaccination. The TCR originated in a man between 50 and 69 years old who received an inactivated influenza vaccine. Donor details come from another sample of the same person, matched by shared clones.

The DNA is TGTGCCAGCAGCCAGAGCCTTGAAGGGGGCGCAGAGAAAGAAAAACTGTTTTTT. The encoded protein is CASSQSLEGGAEKEKLFF. The chain links TRBV3-1 with TRBJ1-4, with 7 bases matching TRBD1. Taken from the germline V gene (reference sequence), the CDR1 and CDR2 loops are LGHDT and YNNKEL. The CDR3, cysteine through phenylalanine, is 18 amino acids long. Of all the DNA, just the CDR3 is kept, 54 bases in frame from base 1. V and J are trimmed by 3 bases and 8 bases, and the gene matches miss 18 bases of the junction.